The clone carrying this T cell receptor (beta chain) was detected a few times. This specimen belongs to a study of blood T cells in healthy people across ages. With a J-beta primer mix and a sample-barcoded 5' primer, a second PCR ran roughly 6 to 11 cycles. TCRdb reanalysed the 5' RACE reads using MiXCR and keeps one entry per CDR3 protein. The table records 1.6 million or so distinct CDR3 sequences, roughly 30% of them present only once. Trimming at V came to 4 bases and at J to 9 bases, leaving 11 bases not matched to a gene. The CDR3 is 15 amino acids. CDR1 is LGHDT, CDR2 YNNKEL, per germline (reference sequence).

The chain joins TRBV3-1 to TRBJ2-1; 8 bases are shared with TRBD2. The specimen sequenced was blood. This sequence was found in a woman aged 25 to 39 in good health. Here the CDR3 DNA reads TGTGCCAGCAGCCCCCAGCGGGAGTGGTCAGGTGAGCAGTTCTTC. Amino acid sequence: CASSPQREWSGEQFF.